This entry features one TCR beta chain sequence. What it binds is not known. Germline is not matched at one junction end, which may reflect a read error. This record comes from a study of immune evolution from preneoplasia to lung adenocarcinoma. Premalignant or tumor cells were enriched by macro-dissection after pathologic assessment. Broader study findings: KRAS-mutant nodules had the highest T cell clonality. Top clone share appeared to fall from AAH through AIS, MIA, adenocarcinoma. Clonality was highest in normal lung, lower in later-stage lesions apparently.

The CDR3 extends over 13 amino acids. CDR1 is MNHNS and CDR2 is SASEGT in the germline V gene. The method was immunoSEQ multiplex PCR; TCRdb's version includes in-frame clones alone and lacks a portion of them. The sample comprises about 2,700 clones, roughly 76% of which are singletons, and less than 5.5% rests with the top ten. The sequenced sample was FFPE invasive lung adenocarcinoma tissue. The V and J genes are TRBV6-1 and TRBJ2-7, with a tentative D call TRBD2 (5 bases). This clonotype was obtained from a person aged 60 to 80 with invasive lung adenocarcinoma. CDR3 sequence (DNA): TGTGCCAGCAATGAAGGGAGATCCTACGAGCAGTACTTC. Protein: CASNEGRSYEQYF.